The 21 T cell receptor beta chains presented below share a single source sample, sequenced in a study of T cell clonality in common variable immunodeficiency. Findings of the study overall: In common variable immunodeficiency, TCR beta chains reportedly carried fewer deletions and N-nucleotide insertions.

Some clones are missing from TCRdb's copy, which holds only in-frame ones; the method was immunoSEQ multiplex PCR. Singletons are absent from the sample, which has approximately 38,000 clones. These receptors have no identified antigens. The specimen was peripheral blood mononuclear cells. The receptor source for this set is a human donor with common variable immunodeficiency.

This clone showed up just a few times. Read data end 3 residues before the CDR3 end; the end is taken from the germline J gene. The rearrangement joins TRBV6-1 to TRBJ2-3, with TRBD2 matching 13 bases. Trimming took 4 bases from V and 3 from J; bases not matched to a gene: 4. Germline V lookup: CDR1 MNHNS, CDR2 SASEGT. The CDR3 has 16 residues. The DNA read from the CDR3 is TGTGCCAGCAGTGGGGGGACTAGCGGGATAACAGATACG. Translation gives CASSGGTSGITDT. The full-length CDR3 reads as CASSGGTSGITDTQYF.

This clone was observed a few times. The read ends 3 residues early relative to the CDR3; the germline J gene fills the gap. The chain has TRBV19 and TRBJ1-2; D is unresolved. Trimming took off 8 bases at V and 2 bases at J, with 9 bases between the two ends. Germline CDR1 and CDR2: LNHDA and SQIVND (reference sequence). The CDR3 is 12 amino acids. The CDR3 is CASADWNYGYTF. The covered CDR3 bases are TGTGCCAGTGCGGACTGGAACTATGGC.

Many counts were recorded for this clone. The read gets to within 3 residues of the CDR3 end, and the germline J gene fills in the rest. The chain has TRBV7-2 and TRBJ2-3; 10 bases align to TRBD2. V was clipped by 0 bases and J by 5 bases; unmatched bases: 5. In germline, CDR1 is SGHTA, CDR2 FQGNSA. The CDR3 consists of 16 residues. This chain's CDR3 is CASSLALAGVGDTQYF. CDR3 bases read: TGTGCCAGCAGCTTAGCCCTAGCGGGGGTGGGAGATACG.

This clone was seen at least ten times. The read stops 3 residues short of the end of the CDR3; the missing end is completed from the germline J gene. The V and J genes are TRBV7-6 and TRBJ2-1, with TRBD1 matching over 12 bases. CDR3 size: 18 residues. Germline V gene data show CDR1 as SGHVS and CDR2 as FNYEAQ. The J segment lost 2 bases and the V segment lost 2 bases, leaving 7 bases of the junction unmatched. The CDR3 loop is CASSLKPGQGAPYNEQFF. The DNA read from the CDR3 is TGTGCCAGCAGCTTAAAACCGGGACAGGGGGCACCCTACAATGAG.

Regarding this clone: Coverage ceases 3 residues before the CDR3 finishes, and the germline J gene fills in the end. This chain links TRBV19 with TRBJ1-1, with a tentative D call TRBD1 (6 bases). From germline, CDR1 is LNHDA and CDR2 SQIVND (reference sequence). Trimming took off 5 bases at V and 5 bases at J, with 15 bases between the two ends. This CDR3 contains 14 residues. CDR3 bases read: TGTGCCAGTAGTCCTTTAACAGGGAGTACTGAA. Protein sequence: CASSPLTGSTE. In full, the CDR3 is CASSPLTGSTEAFF.

Comments on this clone: The read falls 3 residues short of the CDR3 end, and the missing part is taken from the germline J gene. The chain recombines TRBV7-2 with TRBJ2-7; a weak D match, TRBD1 (6 bases). Germline V lookup: CDR1 SGHTA, CDR2 FQGNSA. This CDR3 is 15 amino acids long. With 2 bases removed from V and 1 base from J, the gap between germline ends came to 12 bases. The CDR3 DNA, read in part, is TGTGCCAGCAGCTTATTGCCAGGGGTGTCCTACGAG. It encodes CASSLLPGVSYE. The entire CDR3 sequence reads CASSLLPGVSYEQYF.

This clone has a handful of counts. The CDR3 extends 3 residues past the end of the read, so its final part is completed from the germline J gene. The chain has TRBV30 and TRBJ1-2, with D tentatively TRBD1 (5 bases). CDR3 length: 12 amino acids. Germline values: CDR1 GTSNPN, CDR2 SVGIG (reference sequence). The sequenced part of the CDR3 DNA is TGTGCCTGGGCGGGGGGTGGTTACGGC. This encodes CAWAGGGYG. The whole CDR3 protein reads CAWAGGGYGYTF. Combining the CDR3 with reference TRBV30 and TRBJ1-2 gives the whole variable domain SQTIHQWPATLVQPVGSPLSLECTVEGTSNPNLYWYRQAAGRGLQLLFYSVGIGQISSEVPQNLSASRPQDRQFILSSKKLLLSDSGFYLCAWAGGGYGYTFGSGTRLTVV.

This clone was detected a few times. Sequence at one end of the junction differs from germline and may be a read error. With the read ending 3 residues before the CDR3 end, the germline J gene is used to fill in that end. V usage is TRBV7-9 and J usage is TRBJ1-4; D remains ambiguous. Germline CDR1 and CDR2: SEHNR and FQNEAQ (reference sequence). The CDR3 is made up of 12 amino acids. CDR3 DNA, as far as it was read: TGTTCCAGCAGCCAAAATAATGAAAAA. Translated: CSSSQNNEK. The entire CDR3 protein is CSSSQNNEKLFF.

This clone turned up a few times. From the germline J gene comes the end of the CDR3, since the read stops 3 residues before it. This chain uses TRBV11-2 with TRBJ2-3; D gene uncertain. The ends were cut back, 2 bases at V and 0 bases at J, with 9 bases in the middle. In germline, CDR1 is SGHAT, CDR2 FQNNGV. The CDR3 consists of 15 residues. The CDR3 DNA, read in part, is TGTGCCAGCAGCTTACTAGGCCCGAGCACAGATACG. This codes for CASSLLGPSTDT. The CDR3 in full is CASSLLGPSTDTQYF.

This clone was counted between two and nine times. Sequencing ends 3 residues short of the CDR3 end; the germline J gene provides the rest. The chain recombines TRBV30 with TRBJ2-1, with 15 bases that match TRBD2. V gave up 3 bases and J gave up 1 base; unmatched junction bases: 7. Germline CDR1 is GTSNPN and CDR2 is SVGIG (reference sequence). CDR3 length: 18 amino acids. Incomplete CDR3 DNA: TGTGCCTGGAGCCCCGGGACTAGCGGGAGGAAATCCTACAATGAG. This gives the protein CAWSPGTSGRKSYNE. The whole CDR3 sequence is CAWSPGTSGRKSYNEQFF. The full variable domain, rest sourced from reference TRBV30 and TRBJ2-1, is SQTIHQWPATLVQPVGSPLSLECTVEGTSNPNLYWYRQAAGRGLQLLFYSVGIGQISSEVPQNLSASRPQDRQFILSSKKLLLSDSGFYLCAWSPGTSGRKSYNEQFFGPGTRLTVL.

This clone was detected only a few times. From the germline J gene comes the end of the CDR3, since the read stops 3 residues before it. The chain carries TRBV2 and TRBJ1-2; possibly TRBD1 for D (5 bases). The CDR3 sequence is 16 residues long. CDR1 is SNHLY and CDR2 is FYNNEI in the germline V gene. The V gene lost 6 bases and the J gene lost 5 bases, with 22 bases spanning the gap. CDR3: CASRNQSGTRGYGYTF. Partial CDR3 DNA: TGTGCCAGCAGGAACCAGAGTGGGACGCGGGGATATGGC.

This clone occurred a few times. The read ends 3 residues shy of where the CDR3 ends; the end is completed using the germline J gene. This rearrangement joins TRBV18 to TRBJ1-1, with D possibly being TRBD1 (5 bases). The germline gives CDR1 KGHSH, CDR2 LQKENI. The CDR3 length is 12 residues. The CDR3 loop reads CASSPSEGLAFF. The DNA read from the CDR3 is TGTGCCAGCTCACCATCGGAGGGGTTA.

This clone came up a few times. The CDR3 extends 3 residues past the end of the read, so its final part is completed from the germline J gene. The chain carries TRBV7-9 and TRBJ1-4; TRBD1 agrees at 9 bases. The CDR3 sequence is 15 residues long. V trimming: 4 bases; J trimming: 5 bases; junction bases outside the gene matches: 5. Per germline, CDR1 SEHNR and CDR2 FQNEAQ (reference sequence). The sequenced part of the CDR3 DNA is TGTGCCAGCAGCTCCAAGACAGGGGGAAATGAAAAA. Translation gives CASSSKTGGNEK. The CDR3 in its entirety is CASSSKTGGNEKLFF.

Note on this clone: The CDR3 extends 3 residues past the end of the read, so its final part is completed from the germline J gene. This sequence joins TRBV11-2 and TRBJ2-1; D uncertain. V was cut by 5 bases and J by 4 bases, with 6 bases left in between. Germline V lookup: CDR1 SGHAT, CDR2 FQNNGV. There are 12 residues in the CDR3. The CDR3 sequence is CASSSQYNEQFF. The sequenced part of the CDR3 DNA is TGTGCCAGCAGCAGCCAATACAATGAG.

This clone was observed many times. Read data end 3 residues before the CDR3 end; the end is taken from the germline J gene. V and J are TRBV28 and TRBJ1-4; TRBD1 agrees at 9 bases. This CDR3 contains 15 residues. Germline V gives CDR1 MDHEN, CDR2 SYDVKM. Incomplete CDR3 DNA: TGTGCCAGCAGCCAATACCTCGGACAGGGGCCGAAA. Translation: CASSQYLGQGPK. The entire CDR3 protein is CASSQYLGQGPKLFF.

This clone was seen only a few times. Read sequence stops 3 residues before the CDR3 end, and the germline J gene provides the missing end. The chain joins TRBV5-1 to TRBJ2-5; 8 positions agree with TRBD2. V gave up 1 base and J gave up 5 bases; unmatched junction bases: 10. Germline lookup yields CDR1 SGHRS and CDR2 YFSETQ. The CDR3 extends over 16 amino acids. The DNA read from the CDR3 is TGCGCCAGCAGCTTGTCTGCACTAGCGGAGTTCGAGACC. Encoded protein: CASSLSALAEFET. The CDR3 in its entirety is CASSLSALAEFETQYF.

This clone showed up just a few times. Read data end 3 residues before the CDR3 end; the end is taken from the germline J gene. This rearrangement joins TRBV5-1 to TRBJ1-6; 9 nucleotides match TRBD1. Germline V gene sequence: CDR1 SGHRS, CDR2 YFSETQ. With V trimmed by 5 bases and J by 7 bases, 4 bases remained unmatched. The CDR3 has 14 amino acids. The CDR3 bases that were read are TGCGCCAGCAGAACAGGGGGCACCAATTCACCC. Its protein is CASRTGGTNSP. The complete CDR3 sequence is CASRTGGTNSPLHF.

This clone has at least ten counts. The CDR3 end falls 3 residues outside the read, so it is completed with the germline J gene. The gene calls are TRBV14 and TRBJ2-3; TRBD2 agrees at 9 bases. The V gene's germline CDR1 is SGHDN and CDR2 FVKESK. CDR3 length: 13 amino acids. The covered CDR3 bases are TGTGCCAGCAGCACGACTAGCGGAGCACCG. Its translation: CASSTTSGAP. The whole CDR3 reads CASSTTSGAPQYF.

This clone was counted ten times or more. The read terminates 3 residues ahead of where the CDR3 ends, so the germline J gene completes it. V and J are TRBV20-1 and TRBJ1-1, with D uncertain. The germline V gene encodes CDR1 DFQATT and CDR2 SNEGSKA (reference sequence). Trimming cost V 0 bases and J 5 bases, with 13 bases left between them. The CDR3 consists of 14 residues. The covered CDR3 bases are TGCAGTGCTAGAGATGCCCCCCCTAGGACTGAA. Translated: CSARDAPPRTE. The full CDR3 reads CSARDAPPRTEAFF.

This clone was picked up many times. A read error may account for a junction end that differs from germline. The read terminates 3 residues ahead of where the CDR3 ends, so the germline J gene completes it. V gene TRBV7-7 combines with J gene TRBJ2-2; D gene unclear. Germline CDR1 and CDR2: SSHAT and FNYEAQ (reference sequence). There are 12 residues in the CDR3. The CDR3 region is CASSLSGGELFF. The sequenced part of the CDR3 DNA is TGTGCTAGCAGCCTGTCCGGTGGGGAG.

A few counts support this clone. The read stops 3 residues short of the end of the CDR3; the missing end is completed from the germline J gene. This chain links TRBV19 with TRBJ1-6; a possible D gene is TRBD1 (6 bases). CDR3 length: 16 amino acids. Trimming removed 9 bases from V and 7 bases from J, with 22 bases in between. CDR1 is LNHDA and CDR2 is SQIVND in the germline V gene (reference sequence). The CDR3 region is CASSTKTGTPNSPLHF. CDR3 bases read: TGTGCCAGCAGCACGAAAACAGGGACCCCAAATTCACCC.